This entry lists 25 T cell receptor beta chains sequenced from one sample in a study of OX40 agonist ivuxolimab in advanced cancers. Profiling relied on immunoSEQ multiplex PCR, and the TCRdb table lists in-frame clones only, not all of them. The data show some 96,000 clones, 70% to 90% seen once. The specimen was CD4+ or CD8+ T cells sorted from blood, collected in a trial of the OX40 agonist ivuxolimab. Receptor source: an adult with an advanced solid tumor such as melanoma, head and neck, liver or kidney cancer.

V is TRBV6-5 and J is TRBJ1-1; tentatively, D is TRBD1 (5 bases). CDR3 length equals 15 residues. Germline loops: CDR1 MNHEY, CDR2 SVGAGI. V gave up 5 bases and J gave up 4 bases, with 17 bases separating them. This CDR3 is CASSGALGRRTEAFF. The CDR3 bases are TGTGCCAGCAGTGGGGCTCTTGGAAGGCGCACTGAAGCTTTCTTT.

The chain links TRBV5-1 to TRBJ2-7; possibly TRBD1 for D (5 bases). Trimming stripped 0 bases from V and 5 bases from J, with 9 bases between. CDR1 SGHRS and CDR2 YFSETQ come from the germline V gene. The CDR3 consists of 13 residues. CDR3 sequence (DNA): TGCGCCAGCAGCTTGGCAGGGTTCCACGAGCAGTACTTC. Translation gives CASSLAGFHEQYF.

This chain uses TRBV7-7 with TRBJ2-7, with unresolved D. This CDR3 contains 15 residues. Germline CDR1 and CDR2: SSHAT and FNYEAQ (reference sequence). Trimming pared 5 bases from V and 6 bases from J, leaving 20 bases between. CDR3 in amino acids: CASSDSPGKVSEQYF. The CDR3, as DNA: TGTGCCAGCAGCGACTCCCCCGGCAAGGTCAGCGAGCAGTACTTC.

J is TRBJ2-7 and V is TRBV4-1, with 7 bases matching TRBD2. CDR3 length: 13 residues. Germline-derived CDR1 and CDR2 are MGHRA and YSYEKL. The V segment lost 0 bases and the J segment 4 bases; nucleotides outside the gene matches: 0. DNA for the CDR3: TGCGCCAGCAGCCAAGAACTAGCGTACGAGCAGTACTTC. Translation: CASSQELAYEQYF.

The chain recombines TRBV7-8 with TRBJ1-1; the D gene is possibly TRBD1 (6 bases). Trimming cost V 2 bases and J 6 bases, with 13 bases left between them. Germline-derived CDR1 and CDR2 are SGHVS and FQNEAQ. The CDR3 spans 14 residues. The CDR3 sequence: CASSLLGGGAEAFF. As DNA, the CDR3 is TGTGCCAGCAGCTTATTAGGGGGAGGCGCTGAAGCTTTCTTT.

This sequence joins TRBV19 and TRBJ1-4, with 11 bases identical to TRBD1. The CDR3 loop spans 14 amino acids. V lost 9 bases and J lost 7; bases outside the gene matches: 7. Germline-derived CDR1 and CDR2 are LNHDA and SQIVND (reference sequence). The CDR3 sequence is CASQDGTGGEKLFF. CDR3 DNA sequence: TGTGCCAGCCAAGATGGGACAGGGGGTGAAAAACTGTTTTTT.

The CDR3 DNA is TGTGCCAGTAGTACATCTAGCGGGAGGGCCGGGGAGCAGTACTTC. This translates into CASSTSSGRAGEQYF. The chain has TRBV19 and TRBJ2-7; 12 nucleotides agree with TRBD2. J was trimmed by 7 bases and V by 4 bases; bases with no gene match: 8. The germline V gene encodes CDR1 LNHDA and CDR2 SQIVND (reference sequence). The CDR3 is 15 amino acids.

The chain combines TRBV4-2 with TRBJ2-7, with a weak D call TRBD2 (6 bases). The CDR3 length is 13 residues. Per the germline V gene, CDR1 is LGHNA and CDR2 is YNFKEQ. V was pared by 5 bases and J by 6 bases, with 14 bases between. CDR3 sequence: CASSLGTGGEQYF. DNA for the CDR3: TGTGCCAGCAGCTTAGGAACCGGGGGCGAGCAGTACTTC.

The chain links TRBV25-1 to TRBJ1-5; D is undetermined. Germline V gene data show CDR1 as MGHDK and CDR2 as SYGVNS. The CDR3 length is 13 residues. Trimming shortened V by 4 bases and J by 7 bases, and 11 bases separated the two germline ends. This CDR3 reads CASSVGHQQPQHF. In DNA form, the CDR3 reads TGTGCCAGCAGTGTCGGGCACCAACAGCCCCAGCATTTT. Filled out from reference TRBV25-1 and TRBJ1-5, the complete variable domain reads EADIYQTPRYLVIGTGKKITLECSQTMGHDKMYWYQQDPGMELHLIHYSYGVNSTEKGDLSSESTVSRIRTEHFPLTLESARPSHTSQYLCASSVGHQQPQHFGDGTRLSIL.

The chain carries TRBV5-1 and TRBJ2-5, with D tentatively TRBD2 (6 bases). Deletions cut 4 bases from V and 4 bases from J, with 20 bases between. This CDR3 has 16 residues. The germline CDR1 and CDR2 sequences are SGHRS and YFSETQ. Here the CDR3 reads CASSTGLLVKGETQYF. DNA of the CDR3: TGCGCCAGCAGCACCGGACTACTAGTCAAGGGAGAGACCCAGTACTTC.

The V gene is TRBV14, the J gene TRBJ2-7; D not resolved. CDR3 size: 14 residues. The germline gives CDR1 SGHDN, CDR2 FVKESK. Trimming took 0 bases from V and 0 from J, leaving 6 bases between them. As DNA, the CDR3 is TGTGCCAGCAGCCAAGATCTGGGCTCCTACGAGCAGTACTTC. It encodes CASSQDLGSYEQYF.

This sequence joins TRBV10-3 and TRBJ2-7, with D perhaps TRBD1 (5 bases). Per germline, CDR1 ENHRY and CDR2 SYGVKD. This CDR3 has 14 residues. The V and J ends lost 0 bases and 6 bases respectively, with 12 bases between them. The chain's CDR3 is CAISESAQGGEQYF. The CDR3 nucleotides read TGTGCCATCAGTGAGTCGGCCCAGGGCGGCGAGCAGTACTTC.

The chain carries TRBV29-1 and TRBJ1-5; no reliable D call. The V gene's germline CDR1 is SQVTM and CDR2 ANQGSEA. V was clipped by 6 bases and J by 5 bases, with 14 bases between them. The CDR3 totals 13 residues. In DNA form, the CDR3 reads TGCAGCGTCCAACACGGACCGGATCAGCCCCAGCATTTT. Translating it yields CSVQHGPDQPQHF.

The rearrangement links TRBV7-8 to TRBJ1-1; possible D gene TRBD1, 6 bases. The germline gives CDR1 SGHVS, CDR2 FQNEAQ. The CDR3 consists of 14 residues. Deletions cut 3 bases from V and 5 bases from J, with 13 bases between. The CDR3 region is CASSFQSGVTEAFF. In DNA form, the CDR3 reads TGTGCCAGCAGCTTTCAGTCAGGGGTGACTGAAGCTTTCTTT.

The chain employs TRBV7-3 and TRBJ2-3, with a weak D call TRBD1 (5 bases). This CDR3 contains 15 residues. Trimming shortened V by 4 bases and J by 5 bases, and 16 bases separated the two germline ends. The germline V gene encodes CDR1 SGHTA and CDR2 FQGTGA. CDR3: CASSYKGLSGDTQYF. The CDR3 DNA sequence: TGTGCCAGCAGCTATAAGGGGCTATCAGGAGATACGCAGTATTTT.

The chain is built from TRBV6-5 and TRBJ2-7, with D perhaps TRBD2 (5 bases). V dropped 8 bases and J dropped 5 bases, with 16 bases sitting between them. This CDR3 has 13 amino acids. CDR1 and CDR2 from the germline V gene are MNHEY and SVGAGI. The CDR3 DNA reads as TGTGCCAGCGCACCAAGCACAGCGGACGAGCAGTACTTC. Protein: CASAPSTADEQYF.

The V gene is TRBV5-1, the J gene TRBJ1-1, with D possibly TRBD1 on 6 matching bases. This CDR3 contains 15 residues. Germline V CDR1 and CDR2: SGHRS, YFSETQ. Trimming shortened V by 4 bases and J by 3 bases, and 16 bases separated the two germline ends. CDR3 sequence: CASSRQPGGDTEAFF. The CDR3 region has the DNA TGCGCCAGCAGCCGCCAGCCCGGGGGCGACACTGAAGCTTTCTTT.

The chain employs TRBV11-2 and TRBJ1-5; D possibly corresponds to TRBD1 (6 bases). Trimming removed 3 bases at V and 6 bases at J, with 12 bases between. The CDR3 has 14 residues. Germline V gives CDR1 SGHAT, CDR2 FQNNGV. CDR3 in DNA: TGTGCCAGCAGCTTCGGGGGCGCCACTCAGCCCCAGCATTTT. This encodes CASSFGGATQPQHF.

The DNA for the CDR3 is TGCGCCAGCAGCACAGGACAGGACACAGATACGCAGTATTTT. Protein sequence: CASSTGQDTDTQYF. The rearrangement joins TRBV5-1 to TRBJ2-3; 7 bases line up with TRBD1. Germline lookup yields CDR1 SGHRS and CDR2 YFSETQ. V lost 4 bases and J lost 2; bases outside the gene matches: 4. The CDR3 consists of 14 residues.

The chain uses TRBV6-1 and TRBJ1-5; 10 nucleotides agree with TRBD1. Germline values: CDR1 MNHNS, CDR2 SASEGT. This CDR3 has 15 amino acids. The V and J ends lost 4 bases and 7 bases, in that order; junction bases with no gene match: 7. This chain's CDR3 is CASSATTGGQQPQHF. The CDR3 DNA follows: TGTGCCAGCAGTGCGACGACAGGGGGCCAACAGCCCCAGCATTTT.

The chain links TRBV5-4 to TRBJ2-2, with D possibly TRBD2 on 7 matching bases. The V end was cut by 6 bases, the J end by 0 bases, with 12 bases between. CDR3 length equals 15 residues. Germline V gene data show CDR1 as SGHNT and CDR2 as YYREEE (reference sequence). CDR3 DNA: TGTGCCAGCACCACGGGGGGCACGAACACCGGGGAGCTGTTTTTT. Translated: CASTTGGTNTGELFF.

As to this clone: The junction shows a germline mismatch at one end, possibly a read error. The rearrangement uses TRBV7-3 and TRBJ2-7; TRBD1 aligns across 8 bases. This CDR3 has 16 amino acids. The V gene's germline CDR1 is SGHTA and CDR2 FQGTGA. The chain's CDR3 is CASSVTGQEPPYEQYF. CDR3 DNA sequence: TGTGCCAGCAGCGTAACGGGACAGGAGCCCCCCTACGAGCAGTACTTC.

This clone occurred a few times. This chain links TRBV19 with TRBJ2-1; TRBD2 matches at 7 bases. With V trimmed by 0 bases and J by 8 bases, 13 bases remained unmatched. Germline V gene data show CDR1 as LNHDA and CDR2 as SQIVND (reference sequence). The CDR3 totals 17 residues. The chain's CDR3 is CASSIDWRDYPRDEQFF. The CDR3 nucleotides are TGTGCCAGTAGTATAGATTGGAGGGACTACCCCAGGGATGAGCAGTTCTTC.

V and J are TRBV6-1 and TRBJ1-5; D not resolved. With 4 bases removed from V and 7 bases from J, the gap between germline ends came to 11 bases. Germline V CDR1 and CDR2: MNHNS, SASEGT. This CDR3 has 13 amino acids. CDR3 DNA sequence: TGTGCCAGCAGTGTGGAGGGATCCCAGCCCCAGCATTTT. Its protein is CASSVEGSQPQHF.

Only one count was recorded for this clone. The V gene is TRBV15, the J gene TRBJ2-7; D gene uncertain. This CDR3 spans 13 amino acids. Germline lookup yields CDR1 LNHNV and CDR2 YYDKDF (reference sequence). The ends were cut back, 1 base at V and 0 bases at J, with 4 bases in the middle. CDR3 residues: CATSRGFSYEQYF. CDR3 sequence (DNA): TGTGCCACCAGCAGAGGTTTCTCCTACGAGCAGTACTTC.